This T cell receptor (beta chain) was recovered during a study of a mutant IDH1 vaccine in newly diagnosed glioma. As for this clone: Its antigen is not identified.

CDR1 and CDR2 (germline): MDHEN, SYDVKM. V shed 2 bases and J shed 2 bases, with 10 bases lying between them. The CDR3 length is 14 residues. Generated by immunoSEQ multiplex PCR, the TCRdb table keeps only in-frame clones and is missing some. The sample includes around 30,000 clones, 50% to 60% seen only once; the top ten take approximately 11%. The sample's time point: week 5, during vaccination. Each vaccine dose was 300 ug of mutant IDH1 20-mer peptide, with topical imiquimod. The chain couples TRBV28 to TRBJ2-7; D is possibly TRBD1 (5 bases). The source of this sequence is a woman in her late teens or twenties with glioma. The specimen was PBMCs, collected from a glioma patient whose treatment included an IDH1 peptide vaccine. CDR3 bases: TGTGCCAGCAGTTTAGCGCAGGGCACCTACGAGCAGTACTTC. The encoded protein is CASSLAQGTYEQYF.